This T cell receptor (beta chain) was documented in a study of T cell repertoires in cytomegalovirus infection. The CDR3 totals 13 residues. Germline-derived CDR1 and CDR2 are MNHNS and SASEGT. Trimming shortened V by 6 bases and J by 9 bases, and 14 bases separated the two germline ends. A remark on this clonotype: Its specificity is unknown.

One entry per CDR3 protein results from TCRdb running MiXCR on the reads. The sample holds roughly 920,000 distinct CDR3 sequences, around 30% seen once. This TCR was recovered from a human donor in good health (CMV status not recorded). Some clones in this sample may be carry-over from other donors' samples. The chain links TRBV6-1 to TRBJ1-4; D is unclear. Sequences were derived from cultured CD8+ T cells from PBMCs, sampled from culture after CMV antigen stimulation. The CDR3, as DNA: TGTGCCAGCAGCGACACGCGGTGGAAAAAACTGTTTTTT. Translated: CASSDTRWKKLFF.